These T cell receptor beta chains were read from a single sample in a study of cytomegalovirus exposure and HLA in healthy donors. Sequencing was performed with immunoSEQ multiplex PCR; in TCRdb, only in-frame clones are kept and a portion is missing. The sample yields under 150,000 clones, 80% seen once. Sequenced material: PBMCs. Source of these receptors: a male donor in good health and CMV-seronegative. Both conserved end residues are part of each CDR3. D genes are given only for firm matches. Size tells how often a clone was seen (once, few, many) or the class of an expanded clone, and some rows leave it out.

>TRBJ2-7|NA|NA|TRBV7-3
CASSLIRESSYEQYF
TGTGCCAGCAGCTTAATCAGGGAAAGCTCCTACGAGCAGTACTTC
>TRBJ2-7|NA|TRBD1|TRBV7-9
CSSSSYRGDPYEQYF
TGTTCCAGCAGCTCCTACAGGGGGGATCCCTACGAGCAGTACTTC
>TRBJ1-1|once|TRBD1|TRBV10-1
CASARGLSTEAFF
TGCGCCAGTGCTAGGGGGCTTAGCACTGAAGCTTTCTTT
>TRBJ1-6|NA|TRBD1|TRBV11-3
CASSPPRTGGNSPLHF
TGTGCCAGCAGCCCACCCAGGACAGGCGGGAATTCACCCCTCCACTTT
>TRBJ2-6|once|NA|TRBV25-1
CASSDRQPISGANGLTF
TGTGCCAGCAGTGACCGACAGCCGATCTCTGGGGCCAACGGCCTGACTTTC
>TRBJ2-3|NA|TRBD1|TRBV15
CATSRDLDRDGDTQYF
TGTGCCACCAGCAGAGACCTGGACAGGGACGGAGATACGCAGTATTTT
>TRBJ2-5|NA|NA|TRBV7-2
CASSPGRQETQYF
TGTGCCAGCAGTCCCGGCAGGCAAGAGACCCAGTACTTC
>TRBJ2-5|NA|NA|TRBV21-1
CARQLQGAERVQETQYF
TGTGCCAGACAACTACAGGGAGCCGAGAGGGTCCAAGAGACCCAGTACTTC
>TRBJ2-1|NA|NA|TRBV30
CAWRTRTVYNEQFF
TGTGCCTGGAGGACAAGGACAGTTTACAATGAGCAGTTCTTC
>TRBJ1-3|NA|NA|TRBV4-3
CASSQDHGSGNTIYF
TGCGCCAGCAGCCAAGATCACGGGTCTGGAAACACCATATATTTT
>TRBJ2-7|NA|NA|TRBV5-1
CASSLLQSSEQYF
TGCGCCAGCAGCTTATTACAGTCTTCCGAGCAGTACTTC
>TRBJ2-7|few|TRBD2|TRBV30
CAWSSGTTYLEQYF
TGTGCCTGGAGCTCCGGGACTACGTACCTGGAGCAGTACTTC
>TRBJ2-3|NA|NA|TRBV18
CASSRGGVTDTQYF
TGTGCCAGCTCGCGAGGAGGGGTCACAGATACGCAGTATTTT
>TRBJ1-6|NA|TRBD1|TRBV5-1
CASSSRDREPLHF
TGCGCCAGCAGCTCCCGGGACAGAGAACCCCTCCACTTT
>TRBJ1-4|NA|NA|TRBV6-5
CASSYSNEAGRELFF
TGTGCCAGCAGTTACTCCAACGAGGCGGGTAGAGAACTGTTTTTT
>TRBJ1-5|NA|TRBD1|TRBV19
CASTPDRVDQPQHF
TGTGCCAGTACCCCGGACAGGGTCGATCAGCCCCAGCATTTT
>TRBJ1-2|NA|NA|TRBV5-1
CASSEKQGYGYTF
TGCGCCAGCAGCGAAAAACAGGGCTATGGCTACACCTTC
>TRBJ2-1|NA|TRBD1|TRBV7-9
CAGQGNNEQFF
TGTGCCGGACAGGGTAACAATGAGCAGTTCTTC
>TRBJ2-7|NA|NA|TRBV30
CAWGRGSLTYEQYF
TGTGCCTGGGGCCGGGGGTCCCTGACCTACGAGCAGTACTTC
>TRBJ2-7|NA|TRBD1|TRBV28
CASSSTPGTGGSYEQYF
TGTGCCAGCAGTTCCACTCCCGGGACAGGGGGATCCTACGAGCAGTACTTC
>TRBJ2-1|NA|TRBD2|TRBV5-4
CASSLAETSGRDSYNEQFF
TGTGCCAGCAGCTTGGCCGAGACTAGCGGGAGGGACTCCTACAATGAGCAGTTCTTC
>TRBJ1-1|NA|NA|TRBV7-2
CASSTHKNTEAFF
TGTGCCAGCAGCACCCACAAGAACACTGAAGCTTTCTTT
>TRBJ2-7|NA|NA|TRBV5-6
CASSLWGGLYYEQYF
TGTGCCAGCAGCTTGTGGGGGGGGCTTTACTACGAGCAGTACTTC
>TRBJ2-1|NA|NA|TRBV11-3
CASSLDVGAHNEQFF
TGTGCCAGCAGCTTGGATGTGGGGGCCCACAATGAGCAGTTCTTC
>TRBJ2-1|NA|NA|TRBV18
CASSPQRNNEQFF
TGTGCCAGCTCACCCCAGCGGAACAATGAGCAGTTCTTC
>TRBJ2-3|once|NA|TRBV7-2
CASSLDPPAGIGTDTQYF
TGTGCCAGCAGCTTAGACCCCCCTGCGGGAATAGGCACAGATACGCAGTATTTT
>TRBJ1-1|few|TRBD1|TRBV9
CASSETGGAYTEAFF
TGTGCCAGCAGCGAGACAGGGGGCGCGTACACTGAAGCTTTCTTT
>TRBJ2-1|few|NA|TRBV19
CASSTGHQQFF
TGTGCCAGTAGTACAGGACATCAGCAGTTCTTC
>TRBJ2-7|NA|NA|TRBV7-6
CASSLGDGGIGYEQYF
TGTGCCAGCAGCTTAGGAGACGGGGGAATCGGATACGAGCAGTACTTC
>TRBJ1-2|NA|TRBD1|TRBV10-3
CAIRPGQGVDYGYTF
TGTGCCATCAGGCCGGGACAGGGAGTCGACTATGGCTACACCTTC
>TRBJ2-3|NA|NA|TRBV30
CAWSVNSPDTQYF
TGTGCCTGGAGTGTAAATAGCCCAGATACGCAGTATTTT
>TRBJ1-1|NA|NA|TRBV5-1
CASSRGAGGVDTEAFF
TGCGCCAGCTCCCGGGGGGCGGGGGGCGTGGACACTGAAGCTTTCTTT
>TRBJ1-6|NA|NA|TRBV7-9
CASSPTGSSYNSPLHF
TGTGCCAGCAGCCCTACGGGGAGCTCCTATAATTCACCCCTCCACTTT
>TRBJ2-7|NA|TRBD1|TRBV2
CASSDPGGSYEQYF
TGTGCCAGCAGTGATCCAGGGGGCTCCTACGAGCAGTACTTC
>TRBJ2-1|NA|TRBD2|TRBV6-1
CASSELAGAVDEQFF
TGTGCCAGCAGTGAACTAGCGGGAGCGGTCGATGAGCAGTTCTTC
>TRBJ2-7|NA|NA|TRBV9
CASSVDGTQGNEQYF
TGTGCCAGCAGCGTAGATGGGACGCAGGGGAACGAGCAGTACTTC
>TRBJ1-6|NA|NA|TRBV27
CASSISVNYNSPLHF
TGTGCCAGCAGTATTTCGGTAAACTATAATTCACCCCTCCACTTT
>TRBJ2-3|NA|TRBD2|TRBV11-3
CASSSSGFGGVTDTQYF
TGTGCCAGCAGCTCCTCCGGGTTCGGGGGGGTCACAGATACGCAGTATTTT
>TRBJ2-1|NA|NA|TRBV11-3
CASSLEGGPHNEQFF
TGTGCCAGCAGCTTAGAGGGGGGGCCCCACAATGAGCAGTTCTTC
>TRBJ2-3|NA|TRBD2|TRBV6-4
CASKNSGTTDTQYF
TGTGCCAGCAAGAATAGCGGGACTACAGATACGCAGTATTTT
>TRBJ2-3|NA|TRBD2|TRBV10-2
CASGTSETRTDTQYF
TGCGCCAGCGGGACTAGCGAGACCCGCACAGATACGCAGTATTTT
>TRBJ1-5|NA|TRBD1|TRBV11-2
CASSSTRQGAQGPQHF
TGTGCCAGCAGCTCCACCCGACAGGGGGCCCAGGGGCCCCAGCATTTT
>TRBJ2-7|few|NA|TRBV6-5
CASSLTAYSSYEQYF
TGTGCCAGCAGTCTGACGGCTTACAGCTCCTACGAGCAGTACTTC
>TRBJ1-1|NA|NA|TRBV28
CASSPSIRAHGTEAFF
TGTGCCAGCAGTCCATCCATCAGGGCCCACGGCACTGAAGCTTTCTTT